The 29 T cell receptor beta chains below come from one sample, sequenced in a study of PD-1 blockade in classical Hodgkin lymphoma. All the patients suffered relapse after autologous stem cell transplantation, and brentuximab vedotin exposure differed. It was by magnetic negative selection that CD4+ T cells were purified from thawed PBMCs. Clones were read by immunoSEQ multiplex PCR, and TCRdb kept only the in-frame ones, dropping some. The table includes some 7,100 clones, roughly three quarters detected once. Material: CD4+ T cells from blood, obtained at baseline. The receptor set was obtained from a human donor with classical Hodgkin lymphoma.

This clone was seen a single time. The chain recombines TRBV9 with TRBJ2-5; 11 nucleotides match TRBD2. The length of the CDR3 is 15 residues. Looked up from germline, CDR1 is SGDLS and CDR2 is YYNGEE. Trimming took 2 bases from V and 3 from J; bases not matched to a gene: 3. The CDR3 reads CASSVSGRAEETQYF. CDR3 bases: TGTGCCAGCAGCGTTAGCGGGAGGGCGGAAGAGACCCAGTACTTC.

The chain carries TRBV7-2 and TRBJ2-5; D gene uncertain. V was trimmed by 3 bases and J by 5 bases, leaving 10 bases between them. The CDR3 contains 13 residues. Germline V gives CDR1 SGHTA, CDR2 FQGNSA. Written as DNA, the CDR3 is TGTGCCAGCAGCTTTGGGGATTCGGAGACCCAGTACTTC. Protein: CASSFGDSETQYF.

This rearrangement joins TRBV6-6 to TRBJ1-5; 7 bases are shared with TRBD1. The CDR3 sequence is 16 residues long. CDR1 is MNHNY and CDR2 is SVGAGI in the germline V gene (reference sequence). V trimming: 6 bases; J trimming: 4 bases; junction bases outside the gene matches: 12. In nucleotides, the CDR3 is TGTGCCAGCAGCCCGGGACAGTCCTTTGTAAATCAGCCCCAGCATTTT. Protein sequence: CASSPGQSFVNQPQHF.

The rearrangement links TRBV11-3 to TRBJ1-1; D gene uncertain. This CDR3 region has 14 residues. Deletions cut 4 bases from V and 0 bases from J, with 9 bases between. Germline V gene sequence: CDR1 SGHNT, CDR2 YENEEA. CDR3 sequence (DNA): TGTGCCAGCAGCTCCGGTTACATGAACACTGAAGCTTTCTTT. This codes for CASSSGYMNTEAFF.

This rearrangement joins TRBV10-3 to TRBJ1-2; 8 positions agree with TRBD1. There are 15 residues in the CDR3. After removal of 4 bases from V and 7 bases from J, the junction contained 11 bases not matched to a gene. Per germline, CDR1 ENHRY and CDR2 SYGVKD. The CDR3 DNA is TGTGCCATCAGTGGGACAGGGATGGCAGCCGGTGGCTACACCTTC. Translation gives CAISGTGMAAGGYTF.

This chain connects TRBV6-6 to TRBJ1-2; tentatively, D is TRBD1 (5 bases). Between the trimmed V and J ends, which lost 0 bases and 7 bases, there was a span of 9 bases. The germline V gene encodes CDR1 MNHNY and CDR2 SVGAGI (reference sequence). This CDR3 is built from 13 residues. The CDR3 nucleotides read TGTGCCAGCAGTTACTCCCGACAGCTTGGCTACACCTTC. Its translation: CASSYSRQLGYTF.

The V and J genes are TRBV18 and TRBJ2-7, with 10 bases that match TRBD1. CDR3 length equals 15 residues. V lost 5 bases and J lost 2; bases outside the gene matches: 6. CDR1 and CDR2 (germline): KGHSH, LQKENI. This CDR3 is CASSEDRGPTYEQYF. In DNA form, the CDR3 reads TGTGCCAGCTCAGAAGACAGGGGGCCAACCTACGAGCAGTACTTC.

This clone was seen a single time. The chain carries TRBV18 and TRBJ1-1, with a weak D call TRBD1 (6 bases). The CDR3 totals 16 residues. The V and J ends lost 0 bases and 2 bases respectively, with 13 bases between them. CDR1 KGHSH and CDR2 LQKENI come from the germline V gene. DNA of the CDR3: TGTGCCAGCTCACCACCGTCGGCGGGACAAAACACTGAAGCTTTCTTT. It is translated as CASSPPSAGQNTEAFF.

The CDR3 nucleotides are TGTGCCAGCAGCTTAACAGGGGGGAGCTCCTACAATGAGCAGTTCTTC. Encoded protein: CASSLTGGSSYNEQFF. V is TRBV7-2 and J is TRBJ2-1; 8 positions match TRBD1. Looked up from germline, CDR1 is SGHTA and CDR2 is FQGNSA. The CDR3 is 16 amino acids. Trimming took 2 bases from V and 0 from J; bases not matched to a gene: 3.

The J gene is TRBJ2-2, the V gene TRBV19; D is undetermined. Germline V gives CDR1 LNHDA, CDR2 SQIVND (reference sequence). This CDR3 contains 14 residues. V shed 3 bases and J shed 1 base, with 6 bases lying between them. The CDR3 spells CASSIMVNTGELFF. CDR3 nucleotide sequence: TGTGCCAGTAGTATTATGGTGAACACCGGGGAGCTGTTTTTT.

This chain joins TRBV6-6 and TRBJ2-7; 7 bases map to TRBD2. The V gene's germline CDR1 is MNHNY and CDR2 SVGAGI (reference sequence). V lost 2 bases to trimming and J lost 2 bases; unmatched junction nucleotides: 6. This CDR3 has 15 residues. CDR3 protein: CASSYGGGRTYEQYF. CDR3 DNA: TGTGCCAGCAGTTACGGCGGGGGACGTACCTACGAGCAGTACTTC.

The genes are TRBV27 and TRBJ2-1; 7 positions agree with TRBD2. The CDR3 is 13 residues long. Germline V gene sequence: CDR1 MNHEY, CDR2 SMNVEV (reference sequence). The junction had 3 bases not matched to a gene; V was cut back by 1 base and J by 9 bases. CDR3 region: CASSLLLASEQFF. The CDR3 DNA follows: TGTGCCAGCAGTTTATTACTAGCGAGTGAGCAGTTCTTC.

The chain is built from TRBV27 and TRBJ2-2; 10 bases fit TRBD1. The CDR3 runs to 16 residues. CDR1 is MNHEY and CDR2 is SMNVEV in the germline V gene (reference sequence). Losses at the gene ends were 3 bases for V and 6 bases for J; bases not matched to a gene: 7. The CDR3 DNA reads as TGTGCCAGCAGTTTTCAGACAGGGGGCGCTTCCGGGGAGCTGTTTTTT. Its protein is CASSFQTGGASGELFF.

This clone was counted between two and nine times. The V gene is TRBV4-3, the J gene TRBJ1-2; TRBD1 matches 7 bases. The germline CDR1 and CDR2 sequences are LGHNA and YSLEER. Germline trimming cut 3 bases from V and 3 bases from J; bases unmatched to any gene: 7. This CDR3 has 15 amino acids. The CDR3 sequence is CASSQATGAHYGYTF. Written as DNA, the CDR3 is TGCGCCAGCAGCCAGGCTACAGGGGCGCACTATGGCTACACCTTC.

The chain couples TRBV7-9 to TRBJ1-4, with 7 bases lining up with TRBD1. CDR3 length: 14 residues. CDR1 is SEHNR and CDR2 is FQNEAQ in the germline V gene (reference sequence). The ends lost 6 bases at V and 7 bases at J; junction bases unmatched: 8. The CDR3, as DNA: TGTGCCAGCAGATCTACAGGGACAGTTGAAAAACTGTTTTTT. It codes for CASRSTGTVEKLFF. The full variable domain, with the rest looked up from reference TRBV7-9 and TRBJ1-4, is DTGVSQNPRHKITKRGQNVTFRCDPISEHNRLYWYRQTLGQGPEFLTYFQNEAQLEKSRLLSDRFSAERPKGSFSTLEIQRTEQGDSAMYLCASRSTGTVEKLFFGSGTQLSVL.

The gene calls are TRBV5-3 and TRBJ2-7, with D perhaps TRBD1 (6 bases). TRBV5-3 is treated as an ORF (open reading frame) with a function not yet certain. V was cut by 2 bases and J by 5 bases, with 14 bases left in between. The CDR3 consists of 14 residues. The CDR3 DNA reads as TGTGCCAGAAGCTTCAGGCAGGGGTACCACGAGCAGTACTTC. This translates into CARSFRQGYHEQYF.

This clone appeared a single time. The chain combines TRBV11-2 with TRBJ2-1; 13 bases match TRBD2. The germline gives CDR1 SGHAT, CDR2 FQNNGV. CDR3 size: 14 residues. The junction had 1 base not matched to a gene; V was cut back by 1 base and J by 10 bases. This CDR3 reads CASSLGLAGGEQFF. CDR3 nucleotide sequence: TGTGCCAGCAGCTTAGGACTAGCGGGAGGAGAGCAGTTCTTC.

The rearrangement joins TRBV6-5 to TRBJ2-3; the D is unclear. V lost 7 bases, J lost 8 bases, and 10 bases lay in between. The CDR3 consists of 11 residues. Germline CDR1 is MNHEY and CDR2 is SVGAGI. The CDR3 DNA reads TGTGCCAGCACTTCAACCGGTACGCAGTATTTT. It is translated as CASTSTGTQYF.

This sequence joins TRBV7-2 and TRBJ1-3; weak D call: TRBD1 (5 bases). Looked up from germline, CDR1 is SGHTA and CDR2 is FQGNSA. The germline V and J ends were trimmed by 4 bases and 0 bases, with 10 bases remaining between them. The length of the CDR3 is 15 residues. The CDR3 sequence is CASSSDINSGNTIYF. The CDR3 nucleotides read TGTGCCAGCAGCTCGGACATCAACTCTGGAAACACCATATATTTT. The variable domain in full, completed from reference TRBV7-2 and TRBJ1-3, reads GAGVSQSPSNKVTEKGKDVELRCDPISGHTALYWYRQSLGQGLEFLIYFQGNSAPDKSGLPSDRFSAERTGGSVSTLTIQRTQQEDSAVYLCASSSDINSGNTIYFGEGSWLTVV.

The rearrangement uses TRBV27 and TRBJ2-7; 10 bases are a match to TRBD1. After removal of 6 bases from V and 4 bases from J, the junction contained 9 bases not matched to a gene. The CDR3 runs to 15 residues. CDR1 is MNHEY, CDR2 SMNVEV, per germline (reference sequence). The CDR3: CASRPGTGVRYEQYF. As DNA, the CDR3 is TGTGCCAGCAGACCCGGGACAGGGGTACGATACGAGCAGTACTTC.

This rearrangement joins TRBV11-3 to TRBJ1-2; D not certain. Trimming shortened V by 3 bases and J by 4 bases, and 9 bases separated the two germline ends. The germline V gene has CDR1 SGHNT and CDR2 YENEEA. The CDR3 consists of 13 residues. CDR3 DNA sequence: TGTGCCAGCAGCTTTGAAGAGATCTATGGCTACACCTTC. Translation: CASSFEEIYGYTF.

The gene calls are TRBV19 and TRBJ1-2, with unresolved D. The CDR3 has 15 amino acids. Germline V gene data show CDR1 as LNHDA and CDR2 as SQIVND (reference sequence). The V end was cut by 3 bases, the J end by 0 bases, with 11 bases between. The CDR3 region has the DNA TGTGCCAGTAGTATCGGTGGCACTTCTAACTATGGCTACACCTTC. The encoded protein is CASSIGGTSNYGYTF.

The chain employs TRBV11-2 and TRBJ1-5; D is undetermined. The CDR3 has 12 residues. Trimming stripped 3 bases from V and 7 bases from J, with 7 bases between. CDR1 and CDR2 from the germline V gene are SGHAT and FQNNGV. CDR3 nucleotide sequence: TGTGCCAGCAGCTTTCTCAACCAGCCCCAGCATTTT. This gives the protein CASSFLNQPQHF.

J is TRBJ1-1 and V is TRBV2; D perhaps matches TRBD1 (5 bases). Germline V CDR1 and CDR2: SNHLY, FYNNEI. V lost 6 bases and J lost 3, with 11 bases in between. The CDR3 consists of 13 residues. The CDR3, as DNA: TGTGCCAGCAGGGAACAGGAGTACACTGAAGCTTTCTTT. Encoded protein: CASREQEYTEAFF.

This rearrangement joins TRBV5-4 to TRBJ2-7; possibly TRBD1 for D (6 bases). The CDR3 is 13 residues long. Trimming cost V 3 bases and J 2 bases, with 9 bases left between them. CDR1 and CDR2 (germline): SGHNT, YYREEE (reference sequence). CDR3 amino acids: CASSSDSAYEQYF. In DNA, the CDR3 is TGTGCCAGCAGCTCGGACAGTGCCTACGAGCAGTACTTC.

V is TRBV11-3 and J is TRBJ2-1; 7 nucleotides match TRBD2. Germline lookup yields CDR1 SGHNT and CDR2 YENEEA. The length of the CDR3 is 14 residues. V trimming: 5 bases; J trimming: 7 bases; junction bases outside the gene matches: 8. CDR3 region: CASSEGLGGNEQFF. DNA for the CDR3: TGTGCCAGCAGCGAAGGACTAGGCGGAAATGAGCAGTTCTTC. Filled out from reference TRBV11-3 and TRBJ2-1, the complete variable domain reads EAGVVQSPRYKIIEKKQPVAFWCNPISGHNTLYWYLQNLGQGPELLIRYENEEAVDDSQLPKDRFSAERLKGVDSTLKIQPAELGDSAVYLCASSEGLGGNEQFFGPGTRLTVL.

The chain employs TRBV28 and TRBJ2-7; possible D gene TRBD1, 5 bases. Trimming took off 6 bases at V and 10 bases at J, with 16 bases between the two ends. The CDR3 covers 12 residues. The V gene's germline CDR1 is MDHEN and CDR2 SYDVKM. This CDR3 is CASSGHEKPQYF. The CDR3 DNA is TGTGCCAGCAGCGGACACGAGAAGCCACAGTACTTC.

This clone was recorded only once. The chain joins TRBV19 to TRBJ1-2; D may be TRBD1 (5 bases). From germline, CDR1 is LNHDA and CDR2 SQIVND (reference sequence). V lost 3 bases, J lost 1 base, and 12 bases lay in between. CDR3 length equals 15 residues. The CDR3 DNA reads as TGTGCCAGTAGTATGGGATCAGGGAATAACTATGGCTACACCTTC. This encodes CASSMGSGNNYGYTF.

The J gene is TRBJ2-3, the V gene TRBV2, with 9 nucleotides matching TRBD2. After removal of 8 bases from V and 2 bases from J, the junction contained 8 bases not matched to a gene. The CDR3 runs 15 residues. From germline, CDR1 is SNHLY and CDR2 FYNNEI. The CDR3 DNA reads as TGTGCCAGCTGGGAAGCGGGGGGCTTCACAGATACGCAGTATTTT. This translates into CASWEAGGFTDTQYF.